Here is one TCR beta chain with its context. This CDR3 contains 14 residues. Between the trimmed V and J ends, which lost 5 bases and 5 bases, there was a span of 15 bases. Germline-derived CDR1 and CDR2 are LNHDA and SQIVND (reference sequence). This sample stems from a study of blood T cell repertoires in COVID-19. Assay: immunoSEQ multiplex PCR; the TCRdb copy retains only in-frame clones and omits some. The sample has about 150,000 clones, approximately 88% seen once. Individuals aged about 18 to 95 years were recruited from fewer than 30 US areas. Cohort placement rested on clinical history that participants reported themselves. Contact with a PCR-confirmed or clinician-diagnosed COVID-19 case occurred within 2 weeks of entry.

Sequencing input: PBMCs or T cells enriched from blood (not recorded which). The chain combines TRBV19 with TRBJ2-5, with a tentative D call TRBD1 (5 bases). The TCR was taken from a man aged 65 to 85 who had been exposed to COVID-19. DNA of the CDR3: TGTGCCAGTAGTCCACAGGTTAGGTGGGAGACCCAGTACTTC. Residues: CASSPQVRWETQYF.